These 14 T cell receptor beta chains share one sample of origin, sequenced in a study of patients and donors after allogeneic stem cell transplantation. MiXCR was run by TCRdb on the RT-PCR reads, yielding one entry per CDR3 protein. The sample has 400,000 to 500,000 distinct CDR3 sequences, roughly 17% seen once. Specimen: blood, either unsorted or a sorted T cell fraction (not recorded which). These receptors were collected from a human donor who was either an allogeneic HSCT recipient or a stem cell or donor lymphocyte infusion donor (not recorded which). It is not recorded whose cells these are; they may come from a transplant donor.

This clonotype was seen only a few times. The chain is built from TRBV20-1 and TRBJ2-1, with D perhaps TRBD1 or TRBD2 (7 bases each). The ends were cut back, 5 bases at V and 9 bases at J, with 23 bases in the middle. This CDR3 has 15 amino acids. Germline lookup yields CDR1 DFQATT and CDR2 SNEGSKA (reference sequence). The CDR3 sequence is CSARQGGRFKTEQFF. In nucleotides, the CDR3 is TGCAGTGCTCGCCAGGGGGGGCGTTTCAAGACTGAGCAGTTCTTC.

The chain employs TRBV5-6 and TRBJ2-5, with TRBD1 matching 8 bases. There are 15 residues in the CDR3. Germline CDR1 SGHDT, CDR2 YYEEEE. V was clipped by 2 bases and J by 2 bases; unmatched bases: 5. The CDR3 sequence is CASSLDRGWQETQYF. The CDR3 bases are TGTGCCAGCAGCTTAGACAGGGGATGGCAAGAGACCCAGTACTTC.

The chain combines TRBV29-1 with TRBJ2-7; TRBD2 aligns across 14 bases. Trimming took 7 bases from V and 0 from J; bases not matched to a gene: 8. Germline lookup yields CDR1 SQVTM and CDR2 ANQGSEA. The CDR3 contains 16 residues. The chain's CDR3 is CSARTSGGSPSYEQYF. In DNA form, the CDR3 reads TGCAGCGCCCGGACTAGCGGGGGGTCTCCCTCCTACGAGCAGTACTTC.

The V gene is TRBV20-1, the J gene TRBJ2-7; 8 positions agree with TRBD1. The CDR3 totals 13 residues. Unmatched junction bases numbered 7, after V lost 3 bases and J lost 6 bases. Per the germline V gene, CDR1 is DFQATT and CDR2 is SNEGSKA (reference sequence). The CDR3 region is CSASRDRGSEQYF. Written as DNA, the CDR3 is TGCAGTGCTAGTAGAGACAGGGGTTCCGAGCAGTACTTC.

This clonotype was found a few times. V and J are TRBV11-2 and TRBJ2-5; D is unclear. The germline V and J ends were trimmed by 7 bases and 2 bases, with 14 bases remaining between them. This CDR3 region has 14 residues. Per the germline V gene, CDR1 is SGHAT and CDR2 is FQNNGV. CDR3 amino acids: CASKGEKKQETQYF. The CDR3 DNA reads as TGTGCCAGCAAGGGCGAAAAAAAGCAAGAGACCCAGTACTTC. The whole variable domain, remainder taken from reference TRBV11-2 and TRBJ2-5, is EAGVAQSPRYKIIEKRQSVAFWCNPISGHATLYWYQQILGQGPKLLIQFQNNGVVDDSQLPKDRFSAERLKGVDSTLKIQPAKLEDSAVYLCASKGEKKQETQYFGPGTRLLVL.

The V call is TRBV4-2, the J call TRBJ2-1; D is ambiguous. V was trimmed by 1 base and J by 5 bases, leaving 12 bases between them. The CDR3 loop spans 15 amino acids. Germline CDR1 and CDR2: LGHNA and YNFKEQ. CDR3 nucleotide sequence: TGTGCCAGCAGCCAAGTAATTGCACAGAACAATGAGCAGTTCTTC. Protein sequence: CASSQVIAQNNEQFF.

This clonotype has more than one count but fewer than ten. The gene calls are TRBV20-1 and TRBJ2-4; possible D gene TRBD2, 5 bases. Per germline, CDR1 DFQATT and CDR2 SNEGSKA (reference sequence). This CDR3 is built from 14 residues. The V end was cut by 3 bases, the J end by 2 bases, with 11 bases between. As DNA, the CDR3 is TGCAGTGCTAGCCCTAGCCTGACCAAAAACATTCAGTACTTC. Its translation: CSASPSLTKNIQYF.

This clonotype was seen once. The chain links TRBV4-1 to TRBJ1-4, with D unresolved. The germline V gene encodes CDR1 MGHRA and CDR2 YSYEKL. V was pared by 2 bases and J by 5 bases, with 12 bases between. This CDR3 comprises 15 residues. The CDR3 here is CASSQWTPRNEKLFF. CDR3 sequence (DNA): TGCGCCAGCAGCCAATGGACGCCTAGAAATGAAAAACTGTTTTTT.

This clonotype came up a few times. The chain employs TRBV7-3 and TRBJ1-1, with 7 bases fitting TRBD1. There are 11 residues in the CDR3. V gave up 6 bases and J gave up 9 bases; unmatched junction bases: 4. The germline CDR1 and CDR2 sequences are SGHTA and FQGTGA. Here the CDR3 reads CASRRDSQAFF. Written as DNA, the CDR3 is TGTGCCAGCAGGAGGGACAGCCAAGCTTTCTTT.

The gene calls are TRBV5-1 and TRBJ1-1, with D tentatively TRBD1 (6 bases). Trimming pared 8 bases from V and 1 base from J, leaving 15 bases between. Per germline, CDR1 SGHRS and CDR2 YFSETQ. The CDR3 has 14 amino acids. CDR3 DNA sequence: TGCGCCAGTTACGGGGACATCCCGAACACTGAAGCTTTCTTT. Its translation: CASYGDIPNTEAFF. The whole variable domain, filled in from reference TRBV5-1 and TRBJ1-1, reads KAGVTQTPRYLIKTRGQQVTLSCSPISGHRSVSWYQQTPGQGLQFLFEYFSETQRNKGNFPGRFSGRQFSNSRSEMNVSTLELGDSALYLCASYGDIPNTEAFFGQGTRLTVV.

There are a few counts of this clonotype. This chain uses TRBV7-8 with TRBJ1-5; 8 bases match TRBD1. V lost 5 bases, J lost 0 bases, and 15 bases stayed unmatched. Germline V gene data show CDR1 as SGHVS and CDR2 as FQNEAQ. This CDR3 is 19 amino acids long. CDR3 nucleotides: TGTGCCAGCAGCATCTTCTCCGGGACAGGAGATTATAGCAATCAGCCCCAGCATTTT. Residues: CASSIFSGTGDYSNQPQHF.

This clonotype turned up a few times. V and J are TRBV30 and TRBJ2-1, with D possibly matching TRBD1 (5 bases). The CDR3 is 14 amino acids. Deletions cut 3 bases from V and 4 bases from J, with 13 bases between. CDR1 is GTSNPN, CDR2 SVGIG, per germline (reference sequence). The CDR3 region is CAWRNQGSYNEQFF. CDR3 nucleotide sequence: TGTGCCTGGAGGAATCAGGGCTCATACAATGAGCAGTTCTTC.

This clonotype was seen ten or more times. V gene TRBV5-1 combines with J gene TRBJ1-5; D ambiguous. The CDR3 runs 14 residues. V dropped 0 bases and J dropped 1 base, with 5 bases sitting between them. Germline CDR1 and CDR2: SGHRS and YFSETQ. The CDR3 reads CASSLEGSNQPQHF. The CDR3 region has the DNA TGCGCCAGCAGCTTGGAAGGGAGCAATCAGCCCCAGCATTTT.

This clonotype was observed a few times. This chain's CDR3 is CSVDLRQESNPSYEQYF. CDR3 in DNA: TGCAGCGTTGACCTAAGACAGGAGTCAAACCCATCCTACGAGCAGTACTTC. This sequence joins TRBV29-1 and TRBJ2-7, with D possibly matching TRBD1 (6 bases). CDR1 is SQVTM, CDR2 ANQGSEA, per germline. The CDR3 sequence is 17 residues long. V was cut by 3 bases and J by 1 base, with 22 bases left in between.